These 15 T cell receptor beta chains were all obtained from the same sample, sequenced in a study of cytomegalovirus exposure and HLA in healthy donors (dated by TCRdb to about 2017). Library preparation was by the immunoSEQ multiplex PCR assay. For the multiplex PCR, a mixture combining 60 forward primers for TCR Vbeta segments and 13 reverse primers for TCR Jbeta segments was used. The source is immuneACCESS, and TCRdb retained only in-frame sequences with V and J called. Part of the clones is not carried over; for the studies checked, unresolved V genes explain less than half of this, and the remainder is unexplained. Here the sample has about 140,000 clones; roughly three quarters occur a single time. In total, the top ten clones hold 4.9% of the sample. Specimen: PBMCs. These receptors came from a woman in her fifties or sixties in good health and CMV-seronegative.

The gene calls are TRBV2 and TRBJ1-6, with TRBD1 identical over 7 bases. The CDR3 contains 16 residues. Germline CDR1 and CDR2: SNHLY and FYNNEI. Germline trimming cut 1 base from V and 7 bases from J; bases unmatched to any gene: 7. The CDR3 bases are TGTGCCAGCAGTGAAGGGGCAGGGGGACCGAATTCACCCCTCCACTTT. Translated, it gives CASSEGAGGPNSPLHF.

This clone has only a few counts. The chain employs TRBV6-5 and TRBJ1-1; a possible D gene is TRBD1 (5 bases). CDR3 length equals 13 residues. The V gene's germline CDR1 is MNHEY and CDR2 SVGAGI. Trimming took off 0 bases at V and 10 bases at J, with 12 bases between the two ends. In nucleotides, the CDR3 is TGTGCCAGCAGTTACTCGGACAACCTTGGAGCTTTCTTT. Encoded protein: CASSYSDNLGAFF.

The chain joins TRBV4-2 to TRBJ2-7; TRBD2 aligns across 9 bases. Germline loops: CDR1 LGHNA, CDR2 YNFKEQ. V was clipped by 0 bases and J by 4 bases; unmatched bases: 7. The CDR3 is 16 residues long. In nucleotides, the CDR3 is TGTGCCAGCAGCCAAGAGGGGGAGACTAGCGGTTACGAGCAGTACTTC. The encoded protein is CASSQEGETSGYEQYF.

The V call is TRBV11-1, the J call TRBJ2-2; 7 bases map to TRBD2. The germline V gene encodes CDR1 SGHAT and CDR2 FQDESV (reference sequence). The CDR3 is 16 amino acids. Trimming removed 1 base from V and 0 bases from J; junction bases left unmatched: 2. In DNA, the CDR3 is TGTGCCAGCAGCTTAGTAGCGGGCTCGAACACCGGGGAGCTGTTTTTT. Residues: CASSLVAGSNTGELFF.

As for this clone: A read error may account for a junction end that differs from germline. This chain links TRBV4-2 with TRBJ1-5; D is possibly TRBD1 (5 bases). CDR1 LGHNA and CDR2 YNFKEQ come from the germline V gene. CDR3 size: 18 residues. In DNA, the CDR3 is TGTGCCAGCAGTCAAGAGATGATAGACGACAGAACAAATCAGCCCCAGCATTTT. It specifies CASSQEMIDDRTNQPQHF.

The chain carries TRBV6-4 and TRBJ2-3; 12 bases agree with TRBD2. J gave up 2 bases and V 5 bases, and 2 bases lay outside the gene matches. Germline CDR1 MRHNA, CDR2 SNTAGT. This CDR3 has 15 residues. The CDR3 DNA reads TGTGCCAGCAGTCCTAGCGGGGGGGCCACAGATACGCAGTATTTT. It specifies CASSPSGGATDTQYF.

The chain joins TRBV10-3 to TRBJ1-4, with D possibly being TRBD1 (6 bases). The V gene's germline CDR1 is ENHRY and CDR2 SYGVKD. V shed 2 bases and J shed 8 bases, with 12 bases lying between them. The CDR3 covers 14 residues. The DNA for the CDR3 is TGTGCCATCAGTGAGGGGGGGGCGGAGGAAAAACTGTTTTTT. As protein: CAISEGGAEEKLFF.

The gene calls are TRBV6-4 and TRBJ2-1; perhaps TRBD1 as D (5 bases). The CDR3 has 13 amino acids. Germline CDR1 reads MRHNA; CDR2 reads SNTAGT. V was shortened by 3 bases and J by 2 bases, with 5 bases between the two germline ends. Here the CDR3 reads CASSEGAYNEQFF. CDR3 bases: TGTGCCAGCAGTGAAGGGGCCTACAATGAGCAGTTCTTC.

This chain links TRBV5-1 with TRBJ1-2; possible D gene TRBD1, 5 bases. Germline-derived CDR1 and CDR2 are SGHRS and YFSETQ. Trimming shortened V by 3 bases and J by 6 bases, and 12 bases separated the two germline ends. The CDR3 has 13 residues. In nucleotides, the CDR3 is TGCGCCAGCAGCTCGGACATGTACGATGGCTACACCTTC. Amino acids: CASSSDMYDGYTF.

The CDR3 is CASRDQGLSYNEQFF. The CDR3 region has the DNA TGTGCCAGCAGGGATCAGGGACTTTCTTACAATGAGCAGTTCTTC. The chain joins TRBV6-6 to TRBJ2-1; D might be TRBD2 (6 bases). The germline V gene encodes CDR1 MNHNY and CDR2 SVGAGI (reference sequence). The CDR3 covers 15 residues. V lost 6 bases and J 4 bases, leaving 16 bases between the germline ends.

This clone was observed once. This chain links TRBV7-3 with TRBJ2-5; D may be TRBD1 (6 bases). This CDR3 region has 13 residues. V was cut by 5 bases and J by 7 bases, with 14 bases left in between. Germline V lookup: CDR1 SGHTA, CDR2 FQGTGA. The CDR3 coding sequence is TGTGCCAGCAGCGAACAGGGACATGGGACCCAGTACTTC. It codes for CASSEQGHGTQYF.

This chain connects TRBV7-8 to TRBJ1-4; tentatively, D is TRBD1 (5 bases). The CDR3 has 15 amino acids. Between the trimmed V and J ends, which lost 4 bases and 3 bases, there was a span of 12 bases. Germline values: CDR1 SGHVS, CDR2 FQNEAQ. CDR3 nucleotide sequence: TGTGCCAGCAGCTATTTAGGGGTGGCTAATGAAAAACTGTTTTTT. Protein: CASSYLGVANEKLFF. Variable domain in full (rest from reference TRBV7-8 and TRBJ1-4): GAGVSQSPRYKVAKRGQDVALRCDPISGHVSLFWYQQALGQGPEFLTYFQNEAQLDKSGLPSDRFFAERPEGSVSTLKIQRTQQEDSAVYLCASSYLGVANEKLFFGSGTQLSVL.

This clone was counted between two and nine times. The gene calls are TRBV11-1 and TRBJ2-5, with D uncertain. V shed 5 bases and J shed 13 bases, with 23 bases lying between them. Germline V lookup: CDR1 SGHAT, CDR2 FQDESV (reference sequence). The CDR3 is 14 amino acids. CDR3 region: CASSPSGDAGVRYF. CDR3 sequence (DNA): TGTGCCAGCAGCCCGAGTGGCGACGCTGGAGTGCGGTACTTC.

The chain uses TRBV4-2 and TRBJ2-1; TRBD2 matches at 9 bases. The CDR3 sequence is 19 residues long. The trim removed 0 bases at V and 5 bases at J, leaving 14 bases unmatched. Germline CDR1 reads LGHNA; CDR2 reads YNFKEQ. The CDR3 bases are TGTGCCAGCAGCCAAGATGGGCGGGGGGGCCCTCTAATTAACAATGAGCAGTTCTTC. Encoded protein: CASSQDGRGGPLINNEQFF.

The genes are TRBV2 and TRBJ2-5; 9 bases map to TRBD2. CDR3 length: 14 amino acids. Germline V gene lookup returns CDR1 SNHLY and CDR2 FYNNEI. V lost 10 bases to trimming and J lost 5 bases; unmatched junction nucleotides: 11. Here the CDR3 reads CATEPGLAAETQYF. The CDR3 DNA follows: TGTGCCACTGAGCCGGGACTAGCTGCGGAGACCCAGTACTTC.